This T cell receptor beta chain is drawn from a study of circulating CD8 cells and anti-PD-1 response in melanoma. For the study at large: Anti-PD-1 was first-line therapy for about 55% of the 13 patients.

Notes on the study in general: At M1, fewer than 7.5% of TRB clonotypes appeared in multiple subsets. Patients included both untreated and previously treated individuals.

With regard to this clonotype: As yet, its antigen is unknown.

Each library started from around 15 ng of total RNA using the QIAseq Immune Repertoire TCR panel. MiXCR was run by TCRdb on the reads, yielding one entry per CDR3 protein. The data contain 600 to 650 distinct CDR3 sequences, 4.5% to 7% of them singletons. Live CD3+CD8+TCRalphabeta+ cells were sorted into four subsets by PD-1 and/or TIGIT. V was pared by 5 bases and J by 3 bases, with 5 bases of the junction left unmatched. Germline V CDR1 and CDR2: MNHEY, SMNVEV (reference sequence). The CDR3 has 14 residues. The V call is TRBV27, the J call TRBJ2-3, with TRBD2 matching over 7 bases. The sequence came from a human donor with melanoma. This sample comprised CD8+ T cells from PBMCs, obtained at baseline or after one month of anti-PD-1 therapy (not recorded which). Here the CDR3 DNA reads TGTGCCAGCAGTGGCGCCGGGGGGACAGATACGCAGTATTTT. It is translated as CASSGAGGTDTQYF.